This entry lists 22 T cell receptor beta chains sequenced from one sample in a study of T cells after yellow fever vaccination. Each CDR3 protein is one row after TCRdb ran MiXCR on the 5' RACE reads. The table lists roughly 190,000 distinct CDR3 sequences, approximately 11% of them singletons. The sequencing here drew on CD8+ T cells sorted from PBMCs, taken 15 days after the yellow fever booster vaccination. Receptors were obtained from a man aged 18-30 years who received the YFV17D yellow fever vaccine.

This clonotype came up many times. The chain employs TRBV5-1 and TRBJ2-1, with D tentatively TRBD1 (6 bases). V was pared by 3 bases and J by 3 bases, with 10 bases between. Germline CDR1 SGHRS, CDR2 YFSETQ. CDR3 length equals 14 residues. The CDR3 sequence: CASSSQGNYNEQFF. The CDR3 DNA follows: TGCGCCAGCAGCTCCCAGGGGAACTACAATGAGCAGTTCTTC. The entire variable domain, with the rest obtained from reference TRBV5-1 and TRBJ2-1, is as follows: KAGVTQTPRYLIKTRGQQVTLSCSPISGHRSVSWYQQTPGQGLQFLFEYFSETQRNKGNFPGRFSGRQFSNSRSEMNVSTLELGDSALYLCASSSQGNYNEQFFGPGTRLTVL.

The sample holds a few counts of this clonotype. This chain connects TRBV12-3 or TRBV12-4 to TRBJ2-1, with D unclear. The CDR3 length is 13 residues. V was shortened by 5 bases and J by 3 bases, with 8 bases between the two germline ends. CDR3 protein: CASSPNNYNEQFF. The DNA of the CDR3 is TGTGCCAGCAGTCCAAACAACTACAATGAGCAGTTCTTC.

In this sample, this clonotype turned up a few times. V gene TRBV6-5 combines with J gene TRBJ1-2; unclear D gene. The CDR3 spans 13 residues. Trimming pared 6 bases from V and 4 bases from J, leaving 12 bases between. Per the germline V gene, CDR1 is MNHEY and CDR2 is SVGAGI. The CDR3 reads CASSPGQSYGYTF. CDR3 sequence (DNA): TGTGCCAGCAGCCCCGGGCAAAGCTATGGCTACACCTTC.

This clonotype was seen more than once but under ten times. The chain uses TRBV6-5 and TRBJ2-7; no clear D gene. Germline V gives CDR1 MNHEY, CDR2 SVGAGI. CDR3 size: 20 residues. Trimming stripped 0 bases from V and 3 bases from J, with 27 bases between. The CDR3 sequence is CASSYSILGLWVLRRYEQYV. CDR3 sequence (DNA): TGTGCCAGCAGTTACTCGATTCTGGGGTTGTGGGTTCTCCGTCGCTACGAGCAGTACGTC.

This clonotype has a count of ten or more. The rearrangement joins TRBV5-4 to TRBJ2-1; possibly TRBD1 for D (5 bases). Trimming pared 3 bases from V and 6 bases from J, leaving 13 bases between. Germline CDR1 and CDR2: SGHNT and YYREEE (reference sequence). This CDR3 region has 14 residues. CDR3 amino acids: CASSYGPGINEQFF. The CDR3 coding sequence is TGTGCCAGCAGCTACGGACCAGGGATCAATGAGCAGTTCTTC.

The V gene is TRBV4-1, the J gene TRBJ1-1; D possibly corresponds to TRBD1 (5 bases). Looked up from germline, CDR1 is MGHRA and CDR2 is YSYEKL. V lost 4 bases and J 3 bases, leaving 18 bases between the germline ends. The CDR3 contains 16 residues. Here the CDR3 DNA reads TGCGCCAGCAGCCTCCCTGACCAGGGCGGAGACACTGAAGCTTTCTTT. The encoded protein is CASSLPDQGGDTEAFF.

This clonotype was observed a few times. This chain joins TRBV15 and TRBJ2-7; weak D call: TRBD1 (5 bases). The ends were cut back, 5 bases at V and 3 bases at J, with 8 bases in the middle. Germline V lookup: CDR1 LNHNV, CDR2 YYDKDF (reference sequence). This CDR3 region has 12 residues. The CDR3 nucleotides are TGTGCCACCAGCCCTGACAGCTACGAGCAGTACGTC. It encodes CATSPDSYEQYV.

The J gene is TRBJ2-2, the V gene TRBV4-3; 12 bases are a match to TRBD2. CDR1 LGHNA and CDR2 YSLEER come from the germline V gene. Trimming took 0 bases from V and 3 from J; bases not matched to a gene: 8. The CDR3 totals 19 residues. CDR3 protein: CASSQDVASGGEYTGELFF. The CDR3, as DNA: TGCGCCAGCAGCCAAGATGTGGCTAGCGGGGGGGAATACACCGGGGAGCTGTTTTTT.

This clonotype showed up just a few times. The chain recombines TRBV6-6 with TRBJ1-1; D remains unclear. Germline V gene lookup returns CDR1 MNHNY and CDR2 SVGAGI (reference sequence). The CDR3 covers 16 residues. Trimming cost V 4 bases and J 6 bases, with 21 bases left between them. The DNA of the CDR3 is TGTGCCAGCAGTTCAACTCAGGCAGGCCCGCTGTCTGAAGCTTTCTTT. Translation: CASSSTQAGPLSEAFF.

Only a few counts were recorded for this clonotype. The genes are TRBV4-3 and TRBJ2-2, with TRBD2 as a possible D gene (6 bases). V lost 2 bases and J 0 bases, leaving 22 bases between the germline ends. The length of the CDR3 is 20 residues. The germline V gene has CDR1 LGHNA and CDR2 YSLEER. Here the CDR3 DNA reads TGCGCCAGCAGCCAACTTCCGGGACTCCTGGGATACGCGAACACCGGGGAGCTGTTTTTT. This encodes CASSQLPGLLGYANTGELFF.

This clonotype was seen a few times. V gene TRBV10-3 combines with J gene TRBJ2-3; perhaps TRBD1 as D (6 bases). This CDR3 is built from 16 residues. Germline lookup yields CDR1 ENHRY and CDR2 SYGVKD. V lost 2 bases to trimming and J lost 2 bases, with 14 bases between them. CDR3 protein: CAISENRQGNTDTQYF. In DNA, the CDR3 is TGTGCCATCAGTGAGAACCGGCAGGGGAACACAGATACGCAGTATTTT.

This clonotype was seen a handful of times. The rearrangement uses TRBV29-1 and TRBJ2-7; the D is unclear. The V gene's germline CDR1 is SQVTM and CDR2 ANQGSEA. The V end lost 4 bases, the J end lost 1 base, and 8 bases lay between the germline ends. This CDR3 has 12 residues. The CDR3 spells CSVAADSYEQYF. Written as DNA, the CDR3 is TGCAGCGTTGCGGCCGATTCCTACGAGCAGTACTTC.

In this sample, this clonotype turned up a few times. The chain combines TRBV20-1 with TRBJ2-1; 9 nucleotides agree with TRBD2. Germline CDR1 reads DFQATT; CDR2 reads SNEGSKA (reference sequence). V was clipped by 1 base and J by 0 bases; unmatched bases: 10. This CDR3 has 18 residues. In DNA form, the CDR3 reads TGCAGTGCTAGAGGTGTCGGAGCGGGGGGTAGCTCCTACAATGAGCAGTTCTTC. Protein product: CSARGVGAGGSSYNEQFF.

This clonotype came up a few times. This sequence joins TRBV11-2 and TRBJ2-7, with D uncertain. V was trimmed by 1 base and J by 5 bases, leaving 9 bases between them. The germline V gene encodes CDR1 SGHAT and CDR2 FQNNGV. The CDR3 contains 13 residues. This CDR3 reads CASSLANFNEQYF. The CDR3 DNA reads TGTGCCAGCAGCTTAGCGAACTTTAACGAGCAGTACTTC. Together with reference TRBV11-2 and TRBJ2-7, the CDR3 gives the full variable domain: EAGVAQSPRYKIIEKRQSVAFWCNPISGHATLYWYQQILGQGPKLLIQFQNNGVVDDSQLPKDRFSAERLKGVDSTLKIQPAKLEDSAVYLCASSLANFNEQYFGPGTRLTVT.

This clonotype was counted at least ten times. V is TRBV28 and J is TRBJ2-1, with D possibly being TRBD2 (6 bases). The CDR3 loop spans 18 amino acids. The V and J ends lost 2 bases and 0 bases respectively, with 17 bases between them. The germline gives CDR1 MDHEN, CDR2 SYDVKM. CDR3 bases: TGTGCCAGCAGTTTACTATCCGGAGGGAGTCCCTCCTACAATGAGCAGTTCTTC. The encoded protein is CASSLLSGGSPSYNEQFF.

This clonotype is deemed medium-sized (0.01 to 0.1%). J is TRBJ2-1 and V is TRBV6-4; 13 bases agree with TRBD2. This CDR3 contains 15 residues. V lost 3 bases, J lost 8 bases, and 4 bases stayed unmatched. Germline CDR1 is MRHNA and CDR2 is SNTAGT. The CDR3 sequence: CASSETSGGAHEQFF. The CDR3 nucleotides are TGTGCCAGCAGTGAAACTAGCGGGGGGGCACATGAGCAGTTCTTC.

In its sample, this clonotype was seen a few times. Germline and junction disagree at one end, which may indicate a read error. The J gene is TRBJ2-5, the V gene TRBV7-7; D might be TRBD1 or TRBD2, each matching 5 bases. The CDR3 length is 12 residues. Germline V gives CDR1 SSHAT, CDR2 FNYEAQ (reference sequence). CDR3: CASSLRGEPQYF. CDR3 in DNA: TGTGCCAGCAGCTTAAGGGGAGAGCCCCAGTACTTC.

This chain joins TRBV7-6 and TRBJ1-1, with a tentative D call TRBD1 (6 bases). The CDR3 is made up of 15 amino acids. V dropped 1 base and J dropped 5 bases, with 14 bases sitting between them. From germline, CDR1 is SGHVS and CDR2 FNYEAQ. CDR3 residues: CASSLEGGRVTEAFF. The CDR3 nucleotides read TGTGCCAGCAGCTTAGAAGGGGGGAGGGTTACTGAAGCTTTCTTT.

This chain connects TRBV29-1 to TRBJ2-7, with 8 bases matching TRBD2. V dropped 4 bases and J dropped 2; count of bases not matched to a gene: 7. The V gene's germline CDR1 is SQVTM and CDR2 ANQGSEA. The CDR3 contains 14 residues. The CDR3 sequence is CSVVTGGPPYEQYF. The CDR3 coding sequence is TGCAGCGTTGTAACGGGGGGGCCTCCCTACGAGCAGTACTTC.

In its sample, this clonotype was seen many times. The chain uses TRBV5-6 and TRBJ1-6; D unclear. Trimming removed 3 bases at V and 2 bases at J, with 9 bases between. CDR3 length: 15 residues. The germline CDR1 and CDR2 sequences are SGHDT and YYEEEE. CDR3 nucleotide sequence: TGTGCCAGCAGCTGGGGAACCCCCTATAATTCACCCCTCCACTTT. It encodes CASSWGTPYNSPLHF.

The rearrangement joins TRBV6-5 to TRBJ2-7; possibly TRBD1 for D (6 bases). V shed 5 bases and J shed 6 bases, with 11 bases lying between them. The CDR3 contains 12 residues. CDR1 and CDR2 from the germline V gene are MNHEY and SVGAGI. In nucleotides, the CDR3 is TGTGCCAGCAGTCCGGACAGCGTCGAGCAGTACTTC. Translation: CASSPDSVEQYF.

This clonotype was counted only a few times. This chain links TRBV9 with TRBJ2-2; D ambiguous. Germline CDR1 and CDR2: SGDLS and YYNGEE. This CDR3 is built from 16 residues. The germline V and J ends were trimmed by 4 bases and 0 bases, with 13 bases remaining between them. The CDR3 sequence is CASSPTERPNTGELFF. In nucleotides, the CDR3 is TGTGCCAGCAGCCCAACTGAGCGCCCGAACACCGGGGAGCTGTTTTTT.